The T cell receptor (beta chain) under discussion was sequenced for a study of human T cells and chemical hapten exposure. Study details: An approximately 2 cm by approximately 2 cm inner upper arm patch received 2% DPC for sensitization. In the approximately 26-week study, patients were dosed weekly with diphenylcyclopropenone on the scalp throughout. Mostly female patients had alopecia areata, totalis or universalis.

The CDR3 loop spans 15 amino acids. Between the trimmed V and J ends, which lost 4 bases and 0 bases, there was a span of 10 bases. TCRdb independently ran MiXCR on the RACE reads; one entry per CDR3 protein. The repertoire consists of roughly 80,000 distinct CDR3 sequences, with roughly 10% occurring once and the leading ten covering about 4%. Time point described: patch test 1, 2 weeks after DPC sensitization. The treatment: therapeutic diphenylcyclopropenone sensitization with weekly scalp DPC. Extraction yielded total RNA from whole blood (unfractionated). The V and J genes are TRBV12-3 or TRBV12-4 and TRBJ1-3; D possibly corresponds to TRBD1 (6 bases). The sequences come from whole blood, collected in connection with sensitization to the hapten diphenylcyclopropenone (DPC). The origin of this receptor is a woman between 45 and 65 years old with alopecia areata. Some clones in this sample may be carry-over from other donors' samples. The CDR3 here is CASSSDRSSGNTIYF. The CDR3 DNA follows: TGTGCCAGCAGTTCTGACAGGAGCTCTGGAAACACCATATATTTT.